The subject of this entry is one T cell receptor beta chain. Its antigen is currently unknown. Treatment in this sample: oral pan-JAK inhibitor, 5-10 mg twice daily. This entry comes from a study of CD8+ T cells in alopecia areata. Study overall: Using the percentage of affected scalp area, treated patients' severity was scored. Findings of the study overall: There were many expanded lesional clones persisting in scalp and blood during tofacitinib. As there was one nonresponder, how baseline CD8+ expansion relates to response remains uncertain. Elevated clonality characterized lesional scalp relative to normal scalp, particularly in alopecia totalis/universalis.

Extracted from the samples, RNA was reverse transcribed into cDNA to serve as the sequencing template. TCRdb keeps only in-frame clones here, not all; method: immunoSEQ multiplex PCR. The top ten hold around 24% of the sample, which has 80,000 or so clones, roughly 66% seen once. CDR3 size: 16 residues. V gave up 2 bases and J gave up 1 base; unmatched junction bases: 4. The germline gives CDR1 MNHEY, CDR2 SMNVEV (reference sequence). The chain has TRBV27 and TRBJ1-2; 10 positions match TRBD1. This sequence originates from a human donor with alopecia areata. The specimen comprised CD8+ T cells sorted from blood, sampled at week 24, from a patient treated with tofacitinib. CDR3 sequence reads: CASSLNRDRGNYGYTF. CDR3 bases: TGTGCCAGCAGTTTAAACCGGGACAGGGGTAACTATGGCTACACCTTC.